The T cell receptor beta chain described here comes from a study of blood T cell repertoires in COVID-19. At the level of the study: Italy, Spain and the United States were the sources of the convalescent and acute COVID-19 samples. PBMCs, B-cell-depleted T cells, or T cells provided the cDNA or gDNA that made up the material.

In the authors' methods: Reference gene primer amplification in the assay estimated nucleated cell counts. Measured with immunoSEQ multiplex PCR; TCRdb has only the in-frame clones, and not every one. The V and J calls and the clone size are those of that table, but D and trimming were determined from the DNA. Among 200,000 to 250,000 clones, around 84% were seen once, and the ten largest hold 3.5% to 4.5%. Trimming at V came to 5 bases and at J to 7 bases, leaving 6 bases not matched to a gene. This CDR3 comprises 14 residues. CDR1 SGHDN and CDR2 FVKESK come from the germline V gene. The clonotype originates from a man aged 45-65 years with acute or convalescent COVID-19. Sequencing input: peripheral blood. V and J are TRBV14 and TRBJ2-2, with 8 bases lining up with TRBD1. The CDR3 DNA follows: TGTGCCAGCAGCGAGCAGGGGGCGGTCGGGGAGCTGTTTTTT. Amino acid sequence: CASSEQGAVGELFF.